This TCR beta chain was sequenced for a study of blood T cell repertoires in COVID-19. The overall study: Italy, Spain and the United States were the sources of the convalescent and acute COVID-19 samples.

Profiling relied on immunoSEQ multiplex PCR, and the TCRdb table lists in-frame clones only, not all of them. The sample contains 300,000 to 350,000 clones, about nine tenths of which appear only once. V shed 4 bases and J shed 1 base, with 11 bases lying between them. The germline gives CDR1 SGHKS, CDR2 YYEKEE (reference sequence). The CDR3 runs to 14 residues. Study members were between 18 and 89 years old and lived in fewer than 30 US regions. The chain links TRBV5-5 to TRBJ1-1; D gene ambiguous. The specimen was PBMCs or T cells enriched from blood (not recorded which). The TCR comes from a woman aged 18-30 years who had recovered from COVID-19. The CDR3: CASSPTVTNTEAFF. CDR3 DNA sequence: TGTGCCAGCAGCCCTACAGTGACGAACACTGAAGCTTTCTTT.